The 24 T cell receptor beta chains listed next were all sequenced from one sample in a study of response to subunit inactivated influenza vaccine. MiXCR, run by TCRdb on the RT-PCR reads, gives a single entry per CDR3 protein. The repertoire includes roughly 650,000 distinct CDR3 sequences, 15% to 17% of them detected once, and approximately 10% sits in the top ten. The input for sequencing was PBMCs from blood, taken approximately 12 days after vaccination. The receptors here all came from a man aged 50 to 60 who received an inactivated influenza vaccine.

This rearrangement joins TRBV20-1 to TRBJ1-4; perhaps TRBD1 as D (5 bases). The CDR3 length is 15 residues. Per germline, CDR1 DFQATT and CDR2 SNEGSKA (reference sequence). The V end lost 5 bases, the J end lost 2 bases, and 15 bases lay between the germline ends. The CDR3 protein is CSASRRAGTNEKLFF. In nucleotides, the CDR3 is TGCAGTGCTTCACGGCGTGCAGGGACTAATGAAAAACTGTTTTTT.

The V call is TRBV6-5, the J call TRBJ2-5, with D uncertain. The CDR3 covers 13 residues. Germline assignment: CDR1 MNHEY and CDR2 SVGAGI. Trimming left V 2 bases short and J 2 bases short, with 6 bases between. CDR3 protein: CASSYSQQETQYF. The CDR3, as DNA: TGTGCCAGCAGTTACAGCCAGCAAGAGACCCAGTACTTC.

The rearrangement uses TRBV6-1 and TRBJ2-1; 8 nucleotides align to TRBD2. The V gene's germline CDR1 is MNHNS and CDR2 SASEGT. CDR3 length: 16 amino acids. The junction had 14 bases not matched to a gene; V was cut back by 6 bases and J by 7 bases. The CDR3 nucleotides read TGTGCCAGCAGCCGTGCGAGCGGGGGTGCGGGGAATGAGCAGTTCTTC. Translated: CASSRASGGAGNEQFF.

The chain carries TRBV20-1 and TRBJ2-3, with 11 bases fitting TRBD2. The V and J ends lost 5 bases and 0 bases, in that order; junction bases with no gene match: 10. The CDR3 totals 17 residues. CDR1 and CDR2 (germline): DFQATT, SNEGSKA (reference sequence). Written as DNA, the CDR3 is TGCAGTGCTCCTATAGCGGGAGGGCAGGGGAGCACAGATACGCAGTATTTT. It specifies CSAPIAGGQGSTDTQYF.

The V call is TRBV12-3 or TRBV12-4, the J call TRBJ2-3, with D unclear. Between the trimmed V and J ends, which lost 8 bases and 2 bases, there was a span of 14 bases. The CDR3 loop spans 14 amino acids. This CDR3 reads CASYTSGVTDTQYF. The CDR3 DNA is TGTGCCAGCTACACGAGTGGAGTCACAGATACGCAGTATTTT.

J is TRBJ2-1 and V is TRBV14, with TRBD2 matching 7 bases. Germline assignment: CDR1 SGHDN and CDR2 FVKESK. With V trimmed by 3 bases and J by 3 bases, 8 bases remained unmatched. The CDR3 has 16 residues. CDR3 sequence reads: CASSHAAGFYYNEQFF. The CDR3 DNA reads TGTGCCAGCAGCCATGCAGCGGGATTTTACTACAATGAGCAGTTCTTC.

The chain couples TRBV20-1 to TRBJ2-3; perhaps TRBD1 as D (6 bases). The CDR3 runs to 14 residues. Deletions cut 5 bases from V and 0 bases from J, with 12 bases between. Germline V CDR1 and CDR2: DFQATT, SNEGSKA (reference sequence). The CDR3: CSAPGTPSTDTQYF. CDR3 bases: TGCAGTGCTCCCGGGACACCTAGCACAGATACGCAGTATTTT.

The chain uses TRBV12-3 or TRBV12-4 and TRBJ2-2; tentative D call: TRBD2 (6 bases). The CDR3 runs to 15 residues. The V end lost 3 bases, the J end lost 0 bases, and 8 bases lay between the germline ends. The CDR3 sequence is CASSFGGTNTGELFF. As DNA, the CDR3 is TGTGCCAGCAGTTTCGGCGGGACGAACACCGGGGAGCTGTTTTTT.

This clonotype was seen a handful of times. The CDR3 DNA sequence: TGTGCCAGCAGTCCTAGCGGGGGGGTGAACAATGAGCAGTTCTTC. Its translation is CASSPSGGVNNEQFF. The V call is TRBV12-3 or TRBV12-4, the J call TRBJ2-1; 12 bases align to TRBD2. The CDR3 has 15 amino acids. V trimming: 5 bases; J trimming: 5 bases; junction bases outside the gene matches: 4.

A remark on this clonotype: The junction shows a germline mismatch at one end, possibly a read error. This chain joins TRBV6-1 and TRBJ1-2, with 7 bases matching TRBD1. CDR3 length: 13 residues. The germline V gene encodes CDR1 MNHNS and CDR2 SASEGT. The CDR3 DNA is TGTGCCAGCAGCGAAGGGACAGCTTATGGCTACACCTTC. Translating gives CASSEGTAYGYTF.

Ten or more counts support this clonotype. The chain has TRBV7-9 and TRBJ2-1; the match to TRBD2 covers 8 bases. The CDR3 has 16 residues. The V gene's germline CDR1 is SEHNR and CDR2 FQNEAQ (reference sequence). With V trimmed by 5 bases and J by 0 bases, 6 bases remained unmatched. The CDR3 DNA sequence: TGTGCCAGCAGCCACGATAGCGGGGTCTCCTACAATGAGCAGTTCTTC. It encodes CASSHDSGVSYNEQFF.

This rearrangement joins TRBV3-1 to TRBJ2-1; no firm D call. Germline V gene lookup returns CDR1 LGHDT and CDR2 YNNKEL (reference sequence). V was shortened by 4 bases and J by 5 bases, with 6 bases between the two germline ends. The length of the CDR3 is 12 residues. The CDR3 loop is CASSPNDNEQFF. CDR3 bases: TGTGCCAGCAGCCCCAACGACAATGAGCAGTTCTTC.

V usage is TRBV12-3 or TRBV12-4 and J usage is TRBJ1-5; D is possibly TRBD1 (5 bases). The germline V and J ends were trimmed by 5 bases and 7 bases, with 18 bases remaining between them. CDR3 length: 15 residues. This CDR3 is CASSAGRGGGQPQHF. Here the CDR3 DNA reads TGTGCCAGCAGTGCCGGGAGGGGAGGAGGGCAGCCCCAGCATTTT.

The chain recombines TRBV7-9 with TRBJ1-1; TRBD1 matches 12 bases. This CDR3 comprises 15 residues. V lost 5 bases and J lost 10; bases outside the gene matches: 11. Looked up from germline, CDR1 is SEHNR and CDR2 is FQNEAQ (reference sequence). The CDR3, as DNA: TGTGCCAGCAGCCCGGCCTTGGGACAGGGGGCCAGAGCTTTCTTT. This codes for CASSPALGQGARAFF.

This clonotype was seen many times. The V gene is TRBV24-1, the J gene TRBJ2-1, with D perhaps TRBD1 (5 bases). The length of the CDR3 is 16 residues. In germline, CDR1 is KGHDR, CDR2 SFDVKD. V lost 4 bases to trimming and J lost 3 bases, with 15 bases between them. The CDR3 nucleotides read TGTGCCACCAGTGAGGGGCGGACGAGCTTCTACAATGAGCAGTTCTTC. This sequence encodes CATSEGRTSFYNEQFF.

This clonotype has ten or more counts. This chain uses TRBV27 with TRBJ2-1, with D unclear. The ends were cut back, 2 bases at V and 4 bases at J, with 12 bases in the middle. CDR1 is MNHEY, CDR2 SMNVEV, per germline (reference sequence). The CDR3 contains 15 residues. Here the CDR3 reads CASSLVVPPYNEQFF. Here the CDR3 DNA reads TGTGCCAGCAGTTTAGTCGTACCGCCATACAATGAGCAGTTCTTC.

This clonotype has only a few counts. The CDR3 loop reads CASSPGQLSYLFGYTF. In DNA, the CDR3 is TGCGCCAGCAGCCCCGGACAGCTCTCATATCTGTTTGGCTACACCTTC. The V call is TRBV5-1, the J call TRBJ1-2; maybe TRBD1 (6 bases). Germline V gene data show CDR1 as SGHRS and CDR2 as YFSETQ. V lost 4 bases and J lost 7, with 23 bases in between. CDR3 length: 16 residues.

This clonotype appeared a few times. V and J are TRBV7-3 and TRBJ2-1; a possible D gene is TRBD2 (6 bases). The CDR3 consists of 15 residues. Deletions cut 5 bases from V and 2 bases from J, with 13 bases between. Looked up from germline, CDR1 is SGHTA and CDR2 is FQGTGA. The CDR3 bases are TGTGCCAGCAGCGCCACTAGCTCCCCCTACAATGAGCAGTTCTTC. Protein product: CASSATSSPYNEQFF.

The chain joins TRBV7-9 to TRBJ2-1; a weak D match, TRBD2 (6 bases). The CDR3 totals 14 residues. CDR1 and CDR2 from the germline V gene are SEHNR and FQNEAQ (reference sequence). V gave up 5 bases and J gave up 4 bases, with 12 bases separating them. CDR3: CASSTGSGYNEQFF. DNA for the CDR3: TGTGCCAGCAGCACTGGTAGCGGTTACAATGAGCAGTTCTTC.

This clonotype was detected only a few times. The chain joins TRBV5-1 to TRBJ2-3, with a tentative D call TRBD2 (6 bases). This CDR3 is built from 12 residues. Trimming shortened V by 10 bases and J by 2 bases, and 11 bases separated the two germline ends. Germline V gene sequence: CDR1 SGHRS, CDR2 YFSETQ. The CDR3 region is CACRGDTDTQYF. CDR3 bases: TGCGCCTGCCGCGGGGACACAGATACGCAGTATTTT. Looking up the rest from reference TRBV5-1 and TRBJ2-3 gives the full variable domain: KAGVTQTPRYLIKTRGQQVTLSCSPISGHRSVSWYQQTPGQGLQFLFEYFSETQRNKGNFPGRFSGRQFSNSRSEMNVSTLELGDSALYLCACRGDTDTQYFGPGTRLTVL.

This rearrangement joins TRBV4-1 to TRBJ2-3; tentatively, D is TRBD1 or TRBD2 (5 bases each). CDR3 length: 16 amino acids. Trimming took off 4 bases at V and 6 bases at J, with 20 bases between the two ends. Germline V lookup: CDR1 MGHRA, CDR2 YSYEKL. The CDR3 DNA reads as TGCGCCAGCAGCCCAAGACGGGACCATGCAAGGGATACGCAGTATTTT. Its translation is CASSPRRDHARDTQYF.

The chain combines TRBV4-2 with TRBJ2-2; a weak D match, TRBD2 (5 bases). Germline loops: CDR1 LGHNA, CDR2 YNFKEQ. V lost 0 bases, J lost 1 base, and 6 bases lay in between. The CDR3 consists of 15 residues. The CDR3 here is CASSQEAGNTGELFF. For the CDR3, the DNA is TGTGCCAGCAGCCAAGAGGCGGGGAACACCGGGGAGCTGTTTTTT.

This clonotype was found a few times. This rearrangement joins TRBV28 to TRBJ1-2; D may be TRBD1 (5 bases). The length of the CDR3 is 12 residues. Trimming pared 5 bases from V and 13 bases from J, leaving 17 bases between. Per the germline V gene, CDR1 is MDHEN and CDR2 is SYDVKM. The CDR3 DNA sequence: TGTGCCAGCAGTGGAATTCAAGGGGAGGGCACCTTC. Translation gives CASSGIQGEGTF.

This rearrangement joins TRBV7-2 to TRBJ2-7, with 7 bases fitting TRBD1. Germline trimming cut 5 bases from V and 0 bases from J; bases unmatched to any gene: 7. Germline CDR1 SGHTA, CDR2 FQGNSA. The CDR3 totals 15 residues. In DNA, the CDR3 is TGTGCCAGCAGCCCCGACAGGGTAAGCTCCTACGAGCAGTACTTC. Encoded protein: CASSPDRVSSYEQYF.